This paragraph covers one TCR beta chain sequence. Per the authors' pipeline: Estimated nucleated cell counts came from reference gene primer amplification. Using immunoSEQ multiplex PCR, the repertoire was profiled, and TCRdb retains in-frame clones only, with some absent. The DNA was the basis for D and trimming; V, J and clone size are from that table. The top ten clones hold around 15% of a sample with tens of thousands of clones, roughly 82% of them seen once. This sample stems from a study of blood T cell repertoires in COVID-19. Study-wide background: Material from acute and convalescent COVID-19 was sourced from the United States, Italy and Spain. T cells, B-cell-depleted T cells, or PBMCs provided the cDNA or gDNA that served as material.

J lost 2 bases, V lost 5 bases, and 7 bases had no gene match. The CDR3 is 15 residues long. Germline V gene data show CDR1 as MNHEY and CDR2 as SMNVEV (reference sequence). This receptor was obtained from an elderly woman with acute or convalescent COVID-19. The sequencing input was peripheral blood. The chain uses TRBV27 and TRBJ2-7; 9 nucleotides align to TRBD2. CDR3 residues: CASSPTSGPTYEQYF. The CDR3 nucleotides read TGTGCCAGCAGTCCAACTAGCGGGCCTACCTACGAGCAGTACTTC.